The 28 T cell receptor beta chains reported below all come from one sample, sequenced in a study of control samples from healthy donors and cancer patients. The protocol was immunoSEQ multiplex PCR, while the TCRdb copy is restricted to in-frame clones and leaves out a portion. The table lists about 190,000 clones, roughly nine tenths of them singletons. Input material: blood. All receptors derive from a young man in good health.

This sequence joins TRBV7-6 and TRBJ1-3, with 10 bases aligning to TRBD1. The CDR3 is made up of 15 amino acids. The trim removed 5 bases at V and 2 bases at J, leaving 3 bases unmatched. Looked up from germline, CDR1 is SGHVS and CDR2 is FNYEAQ. CDR3 in DNA: TGTGCCAGCAGCCTGGGGACAGGGGCTGGAAACACCATATATTTT. This codes for CASSLGTGAGNTIYF.

The chain carries TRBV12-3 or TRBV12-4 and TRBJ1-4, with D uncertain. The V end lost 5 bases, the J end lost 5 bases, and 6 bases lay between the germline ends. CDR3 length equals 12 residues. The chain's CDR3 is CASSRENEKLFF. The DNA of the CDR3 is TGTGCCAGCAGTCGGGAAAATGAAAAACTGTTTTTT.

This sequence joins TRBV19 and TRBJ2-1; D remains unclear. Trimming removed 3 bases from V and 5 bases from J, with 8 bases in between. There are 13 residues in the CDR3. Germline V lookup: CDR1 LNHDA, CDR2 SQIVND (reference sequence). CDR3 protein: CASSIQKHNEQFF. CDR3 DNA sequence: TGTGCCAGTAGTATTCAGAAGCACAATGAGCAGTTCTTC.

This clone was observed a single time. The chain has TRBV6-5 and TRBJ2-3; 10 positions agree with TRBD2. The CDR3 is made up of 16 amino acids. Trimming removed 2 bases from V and 3 bases from J; junction bases left unmatched: 5. The V gene's germline CDR1 is MNHEY and CDR2 SVGAGI. The CDR3 DNA reads as TGTGCCAGCAGTTACCCAGCGGGGGGGCGGACAGATACGCAGTATTTT. Translation gives CASSYPAGGRTDTQYF.

Turning to this clone: This same CDR3 is encoded by further DNA sequences in the sample. The V call is TRBV18, the J call TRBJ1-1; D gene uncertain. This CDR3 is 13 amino acids long. Trimming cost V 2 bases and J 0 bases, with 4 bases left between them. Germline loops: CDR1 KGHSH, CDR2 LQKENI. The chain's CDR3 is CASSPGLNTEAFF. DNA for the CDR3: TGTGCCAGCTCACCAGGGCTGAACACTGAAGCTTTCTTT.

Written as DNA, the CDR3 is TGTGCCAGCAGCCAAGGGGAGATTGGTCAGCCAGAAGCTTTCTTT. Its translation: CASSQGEIGQPEAFF. The chain uses TRBV3-1 (or the pseudogene TRBV3-2) and TRBJ1-1; unclear D gene. Trimming took 1 base from V and 8 from J, leaving 17 bases between them. CDR3 size: 15 residues. Germline assignment: CDR1 LGHDT and CDR2 YNNKEL (reference sequence).

V is TRBV5-4 and J is TRBJ2-2; 7 bases line up with TRBD2. Trimming took 1 base from V and 1 from J; bases not matched to a gene: 10. The germline V gene has CDR1 SGHNT and CDR2 YYREEE (reference sequence). There are 18 residues in the CDR3. The CDR3 region is CASSLNPYSGGNTGELFF. The CDR3 DNA follows: TGTGCCAGCAGCTTGAACCCTTATTCGGGAGGGAACACCGGGGAGCTGTTTTTT.

V is TRBV2 and J is TRBJ2-1, with no clear D. V was clipped by 7 bases and J by 4 bases, with 2 bases between them. The CDR3 covers 10 residues. CDR1 and CDR2 from the germline V gene are SNHLY and FYNNEI. DNA for the CDR3: TGTGCCAGCATTTACAATGAGCAGTTCTTC. Amino acids: CASIYNEQFF.

This clone was found once. V gene TRBV11-2 combines with J gene TRBJ2-1; D may be TRBD2 (6 bases). The germline V gene has CDR1 SGHAT and CDR2 FQNNGV. Trimming cost V 0 bases and J 4 bases, with 16 bases left between them. The CDR3 totals 17 residues. The CDR3 DNA sequence: TGTGCCAGCAGCTTAGACACCCTAGCGAATACGTACAATGAGCAGTTCTTC. Residues: CASSLDTLANTYNEQFF.

In its sample, this clone was seen once. The chain carries TRBV6-6 and TRBJ2-1; D is unresolved. Trimming left V 5 bases short and J 7 bases short, with 9 bases between. The CDR3 runs to 12 residues. The germline V gene has CDR1 MNHNY and CDR2 SVGAGI (reference sequence). The CDR3 spells CASSHSINEQFF. The CDR3 DNA is TGTGCCAGCAGTCACAGTATAAATGAGCAGTTCTTC.

V is TRBV7-8 and J is TRBJ1-2; the D is unclear. Trimming stripped 2 bases from V and 9 bases from J, with 13 bases between. CDR1 and CDR2 from the germline V gene are SGHVS and FQNEAQ. The CDR3 has 13 residues. The CDR3, as DNA: TGTGCCAGCAGCTTAAAGAGAGAGGAGAGCTACACCTTC. Translated, it gives CASSLKREESYTF.

This clone has only a few counts. The chain has TRBV2 and TRBJ1-5; 7 bases map to TRBD1. Trimming at V came to 7 bases and at J to 7 bases, leaving 10 bases not matched to a gene. CDR3 length: 14 residues. The germline gives CDR1 SNHLY, CDR2 FYNNEI. The CDR3, as DNA: TGTGCCAGCACCCTCAGGGGGTCTAAGCAGCCCCAGCATTTT. Translating gives CASTLRGSKQPQHF.

The CDR3 loop is CASSQGGSTGEQYF. CDR3 coding DNA: TGTGCCAGCAGCCAAGGGGGTTCTACGGGGGAGCAGTACTTC. The gene calls are TRBV3-1 (or the pseudogene TRBV3-2) and TRBJ2-7, with D perhaps TRBD2 (5 bases). Trimming left V 1 base short and J 7 bases short, with 14 bases between. Germline V gene data show CDR1 as LGHDT and CDR2 as YNNKEL (reference sequence). CDR3 size: 14 residues.

The chain links TRBV19 to TRBJ2-7; D is unresolved. The CDR3 has 14 amino acids. Trimming pared 6 bases from V and 7 bases from J, leaving 19 bases between. Germline CDR1 is LNHDA and CDR2 is SQIVND (reference sequence). The CDR3 loop is CASRAPGSLGEQYF. CDR3 DNA sequence: TGTGCCAGTAGAGCCCCCGGCAGTTTGGGAGAGCAGTACTTC.

The J gene is TRBJ2-7, the V gene TRBV18, with 13 bases fitting TRBD2. V shed 6 bases, J shed 2 bases, and the junction held 4 bases outside the gene matches. Germline loops: CDR1 KGHSH, CDR2 LQKENI. CDR3 length: 15 amino acids. CDR3: CASSEGLAGAYEQYF. The CDR3 nucleotides are TGTGCCAGCTCGGAAGGACTAGCGGGGGCCTACGAGCAGTACTTC.

The chain uses TRBV7-9 and TRBJ1-2; 7 nucleotides agree with TRBD1. Germline V gene sequence: CDR1 SEHNR, CDR2 FQNEAQ (reference sequence). The CDR3 contains 15 residues. The junction had 10 bases not matched to a gene; V was cut back by 1 base and J by 8 bases. CDR3 coding DNA: TGTGCCAGCAGCTTAGTTTGGGACAGAAATCGCGGCTACACCTTC. It translates to CASSLVWDRNRGYTF.

This rearrangement joins TRBV6-5 to TRBJ2-1, with 7 nucleotides matching TRBD1. CDR3 size: 15 residues. Trimming removed 6 bases from V and 3 bases from J; junction bases left unmatched: 8. Germline CDR1 and CDR2: MNHEY and SVGAGI. CDR3 DNA sequence: TGTGCCAGCAGCGCCGGGACAGCTTACTACAATGAGCAGTTCTTC. Its protein is CASSAGTAYYNEQFF.

This clone was seen just once. This chain links TRBV5-4 with TRBJ1-2; D gene unclear. The CDR3 extends over 12 amino acids. The V end lost 3 bases, the J end lost 5 bases, and 8 bases lay between the germline ends. Germline values: CDR1 SGHNT, CDR2 YYREEE (reference sequence). The CDR3: CASSSAFYGYTF. The DNA for the CDR3 is TGTGCCAGCAGCTCTGCCTTTTATGGCTACACCTTC. The full variable domain, completed using reference TRBV5-4 and TRBJ1-2, is ETGVTQSPTHLIKTRGQQVTLRCSSQSGHNTVSWYQQALGQGPQFIFQYYREEENGRGNFPPRFSGLQFPNYSSELNVNALELDDSALYLCASSSAFYGYTFGSGTRLTVV.

CDR3 DNA sequence: TGTGCCAGCAGTCCTCTCGGGTACGGATCTGGCGAGCAGTACTTC. Its translation is CASSPLGYGSGEQYF. The rearrangement uses TRBV28 and TRBJ2-7; D remains ambiguous. V was clipped by 5 bases and J by 6 bases, with 20 bases between them. The CDR3 loop spans 15 amino acids. Germline lookup yields CDR1 MDHEN and CDR2 SYDVKM.

The gene calls are TRBV19 and TRBJ1-4; D is ambiguous. Germline V gene sequence: CDR1 LNHDA, CDR2 SQIVND (reference sequence). The CDR3 runs to 15 residues. Trimming shortened V by 0 bases and J by 11 bases, and 16 bases separated the two germline ends. CDR3 residues: CASSIEASQPRKLFF. As DNA, the CDR3 is TGTGCCAGTAGTATAGAGGCCTCCCAGCCGCGGAAACTGTTTTTT.

This clone showed up just once. The V and J genes are TRBV19 and TRBJ2-1; tentative D call: TRBD1 (6 bases). The CDR3 has 14 amino acids. Germline CDR1 LNHDA, CDR2 SQIVND (reference sequence). V dropped 3 bases and J dropped 6 bases, with 12 bases sitting between them. The CDR3 here is CASSIINRVNEQFF. DNA of the CDR3: TGTGCCAGTAGTATTATTAACAGGGTCAATGAGCAGTTCTTC.

This chain uses TRBV5-1 with TRBJ1-1; no clear D gene. V lost 2 bases and J 5 bases, leaving 16 bases between the germline ends. Germline V gives CDR1 SGHRS, CDR2 YFSETQ. The CDR3 loop spans 15 amino acids. Here the CDR3 reads CASSFSPGDETEAFF. The CDR3 nucleotides read TGCGCCAGCAGCTTTTCCCCTGGAGACGAAACTGAAGCTTTCTTT.

This clone occurred once. The chain couples TRBV2 to TRBJ2-4, with D tentatively TRBD2 (6 bases). Trimming shortened V by 6 bases and J by 0 bases, and 9 bases separated the two germline ends. Germline loops: CDR1 SNHLY, CDR2 FYNNEI. This CDR3 region has 14 residues. The CDR3 sequence: CASRGGTAKNIQYF. The CDR3 region has the DNA TGTGCCAGCAGGGGGGGTACAGCCAAAAACATTCAGTACTTC.

The J gene is TRBJ2-1, the V gene TRBV20-1; 11 nucleotides match TRBD2. J lost 3 bases, V lost 3 bases, and 10 bases had no gene match. This CDR3 is built from 17 residues. Looked up from germline, CDR1 is DFQATT and CDR2 is SNEGSKA (reference sequence). In DNA form, the CDR3 reads TGCAGTGCTAGTACGGCTAGCGGGGGGCGCGGCTACAATGAGCAGTTCTTC. Protein sequence: CSASTASGGRGYNEQFF.

The chain carries TRBV12-3 or TRBV12-4 and TRBJ1-2; no firm D call. This CDR3 is 13 amino acids long. V lost 2 bases and J 5 bases, leaving 9 bases between the germline ends. As DNA, the CDR3 is TGTGCCAGCAGTTTACGGGGAGGGTATGGCTACACCTTC. Amino acid sequence: CASSLRGGYGYTF.

The chain uses TRBV5-1 and TRBJ1-1; D perhaps matches TRBD1 (6 bases). The CDR3 sequence is 15 residues long. The germline V gene encodes CDR1 SGHRS and CDR2 YFSETQ. Trimming cost V 5 bases and J 1 base, with 15 bases left between them. The CDR3 is CASRASGAGNTEAFF. The CDR3 DNA follows: TGCGCCAGCAGGGCCTCAGGGGCAGGGAACACTGAAGCTTTCTTT. Full variable domain (missing parts from reference TRBV5-1 and TRBJ1-1): KAGVTQTPRYLIKTRGQQVTLSCSPISGHRSVSWYQQTPGQGLQFLFEYFSETQRNKGNFPGRFSGRQFSNSRSEMNVSTLELGDSALYLCASRASGAGNTEAFFGQGTRLTVV.

This chain uses TRBV5-4 with TRBJ2-5; D could derive from TRBD1 or TRBD2 (5 bases each). Germline CDR1 reads SGHNT; CDR2 reads YYREEE (reference sequence). Trimming cost V 4 bases and J 3 bases, with 16 bases left between them. The CDR3 runs 15 residues. The CDR3 region is CASSPRPGREETQYF. CDR3 DNA: TGTGCCAGCAGCCCGCGACCGGGACGGGAAGAGACCCAGTACTTC.

The chain carries TRBV19 and TRBJ2-1; 11 nucleotides agree with TRBD1. The CDR3 loop spans 15 amino acids. Germline values: CDR1 LNHDA, CDR2 SQIVND (reference sequence). Losses at the gene ends were 5 bases for V and 10 bases for J; bases not matched to a gene: 10. The CDR3 region has the DNA TGTGCCAGTAGTGGGTGGACAGGGGGCCGGGACGAGCAGTTCTTC. Its protein product is CASSGWTGGRDEQFF.